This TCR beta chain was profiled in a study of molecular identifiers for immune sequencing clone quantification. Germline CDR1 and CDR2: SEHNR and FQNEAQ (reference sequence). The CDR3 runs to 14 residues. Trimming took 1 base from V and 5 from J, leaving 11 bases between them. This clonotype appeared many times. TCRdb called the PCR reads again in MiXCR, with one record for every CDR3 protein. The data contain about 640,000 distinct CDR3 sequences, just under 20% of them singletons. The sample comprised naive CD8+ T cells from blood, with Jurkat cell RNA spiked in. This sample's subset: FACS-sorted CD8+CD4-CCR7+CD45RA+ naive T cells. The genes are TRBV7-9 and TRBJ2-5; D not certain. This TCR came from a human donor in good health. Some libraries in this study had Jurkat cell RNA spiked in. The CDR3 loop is CASSLVLAWETQYF. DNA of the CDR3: TGTGCCAGCAGCTTAGTTTTGGCTTGGGAGACCCAGTACTTC.